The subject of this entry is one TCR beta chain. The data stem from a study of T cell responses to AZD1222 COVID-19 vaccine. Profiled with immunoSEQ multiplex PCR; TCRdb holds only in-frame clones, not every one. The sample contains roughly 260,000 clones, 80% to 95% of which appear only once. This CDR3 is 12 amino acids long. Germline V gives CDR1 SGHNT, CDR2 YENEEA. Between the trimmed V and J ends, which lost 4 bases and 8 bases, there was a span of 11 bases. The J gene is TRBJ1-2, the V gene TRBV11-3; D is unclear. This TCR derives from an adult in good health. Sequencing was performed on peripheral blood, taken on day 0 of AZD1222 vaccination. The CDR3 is CASSSDGYGYTF. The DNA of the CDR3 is TGTGCCAGCAGCTCGGACGGGTACGGCTACACCTTC.